This T cell receptor beta chain emerged from a study of cytomegalovirus exposure and HLA in healthy donors. Study-wide background: The study's early data release held about 85 million unique TCRs from HLA-typed donors. Points from the study as a whole: By HLA locus, TCR association rates varied in a later analysis, with DRB1 showing the most and HLA-C the fewest. In a later analysis, most CMV-associated TCR beta chains appeared HLA-restricted. In vitro data verified a few CMV-associated chains as specific for CMV antigens.

Both 60 Vbeta primers and 13 Jbeta primers went into the PCR. The method was immunoSEQ multiplex PCR; TCRdb's version includes in-frame clones alone and lacks a portion of them. This table holds 200,000 or so clones, around 80% found once. This clone was recorded a few times. Its antigen is as yet unknown. Source material: PBMCs. This clonotype was sampled from a girl between 2 and 10 years old in good health and CMV-seronegative.

CDR3 sequence (DNA): TGTGCCAGCAGTCCAGGGTCTGCCGGGGAGCTGTTTTTT. The encoded protein is CASSPGSAGELFF. The genes are TRBV7-9 and TRBJ2-2, with D perhaps matching TRBD1 (5 bases). Germline CDR1 SEHNR, CDR2 FQNEAQ (reference sequence). The CDR3 is 13 residues long. V was clipped by 6 bases and J by 6 bases, with 11 bases between them. Looking up the rest from reference TRBV7-9 and TRBJ2-2 gives the full variable domain: DTGVSQNPRHKITKRGQNVTFRCDPISEHNRLYWYRQTLGQGPEFLTYFQNEAQLEKSRLLSDRFSAERPKGSFSTLEIQRTEQGDSAMYLCASSPGSAGELFFGEGSRLTVL.